These T cell receptor beta chains were read from a single sample in a study of shared clonotypes between healthy human individuals. TCRdb keeps only in-frame clones here, not all; method: immunoSEQ multiplex PCR. The sample lists about 1.5 million clones, approximately 97% occurring once. The source material was naive CD4+ T cells sorted from blood. These receptors were taken from a man younger than 40 in good health. The CDR3 runs from the conserved cysteine through the conserved F or W. The order of the fields is CDR3 length, J gene, D gene, V gene, CDR3 protein. The D gene is left open where the match is weak.

>15|TRBJ1-3|NA|TRBV5-1
CASSLVGGSGNTIYF
>14|TRBJ2-7|TRBD1|TRBV11-2
CASSLGTGTYEQYF
>13|TRBJ2-7|NA|TRBV7-9
CASSLLNSGEQYF
>14|TRBJ1-2|TRBD1|TRBV29-1
CSVEEEYRGYGYTF
>16|TRBJ1-1|NA|TRBV27
CASSDYYGTANTEAFF
>16|TRBJ2-1|TRBD2|TRBV6-6
CASRRTSGRIDNEQFF
>13|TRBJ2-7|NA|TRBV7-6
CASSLVRGGEQYF
>11|TRBJ1-5|NA|TRBV20-1
CSARIRDLLHF
>18|TRBJ2-3|TRBD1|TRBV5-6
CASSLVGARGHTTDTQYF
>13|TRBJ2-1|NA|TRBV6-1
CASSEAQQNMGLF
>14|TRBJ2-7|NA|TRBV6-5
CASSVAPQSYEQYF
>16|TRBJ2-1|NA|TRBV7-9
CASSSIRGSNYNEQFF
>15|TRBJ2-7|TRBD2|TRBV5-1
CASSLGASGTYEQYF
>15|TRBJ2-7|NA|TRBV7-6
CASSLGAGVTYEQYF
>15|TRBJ2-7|TRBD1|TRBV2
CASCDETGNFYEQYF
>14|TRBJ2-7|NA|TRBV4-2
CASSQDPRSYEQYF
>15|TRBJ2-5|TRBD1|TRBV27
CASSLYRQGTETQYF
>15|TRBJ2-7|TRBD1|TRBV7-9
CASSRREQGAYEQYF
>13|TRBJ2-7|NA|TRBV7-8
CASALLPRGEQYF
>12|TRBJ1-5|TRBD1|TRBV29-1
CSVGQGDQPQHF
>15|TRBJ1-5|TRBD1|TRBV7-9
CASSPTGTGNQPQHF
>16|TRBJ2-7|TRBD1|TRBV19
CASSTTPGTGGNEQYF
>15|TRBJ2-5|TRBD1|TRBV5-1
CASSEQGAYQETQYF
>15|TRBJ2-7|NA|TRBV18
CASSPRRQTAYEQYF
>14|TRBJ2-3|TRBD1|TRBV10-3
CAIKDRASTDTQYF
>16|TRBJ1-4|NA|TRBV4-3
CASSQEGVAKGEKLFF
>14|TRBJ2-7|TRBD1|TRBV7-9
CASSLPGQQYEQYF
>15|TRBJ2-7|NA|TRBV5-1
CASSRSRDGNYEQYF
>15|TRBJ2-5|NA|TRBV19
CASRATQGMLQTQYF
>16|TRBJ2-7|TRBD2|TRBV6-5
CASSYSILAGSYEQYF
>13|TRBJ1-1|NA|TRBV7-3
CASSLTGNTEAFF
>13|TRBJ1-2|NA|TRBV5-8
CASIPTGGYGYTF
>14|TRBJ1-5|NA|TRBV27
CASSQITSGWPQHF
>11|TRBJ2-7|NA|TRBV20-1
CSVRGTYEQYF
>11|TRBJ2-3|NA|TRBV20-1
CSARPTDTQYF
>14|TRBJ1-2|NA|TRBV15
CATSRDPGNYGYTF
>15|TRBJ2-3|TRBD2|TRBV6-1
CASSLTSGPTDTQYF
>17|TRBJ2-2|NA|TRBV7-9
CASSLPRRLRDTGELFF
>14|TRBJ1-5|NA|TRBV27
CASSLQWRQDPQHF
>15|TRBJ2-7|NA|TRBV7-2
CASSFGGTDSYEQYF
>17|TRBJ2-7|TRBD2|TRBV5-1
CASRSGLAGSKSYEQYF
>14|TRBJ1-2|NA|TRBV29-1
CSVVANLVNYGYTF
>14|TRBJ1-1|TRBD1|TRBV4-1
CASSPADRGTEAFF
>16|TRBJ2-3|NA|TRBV15
CATSTYRVGSTDTQYF
>17|TRBJ2-7|NA|TRBV5-1
CASSLGGRGRGDYEQYF
>15|TRBJ2-7|TRBD2|TRBV4-1
CASSPGTSGWNEQYF
>16|TRBJ1-1|NA|TRBV11-3
CASSFTGLGGNTEAFF
>14|TRBJ2-5|TRBD1|TRBV7-9
CASSLRDSLETQYF
>14|TRBJ1-2|NA|TRBV19
CASSITHKDYGYTF
>15|TRBJ2-1|TRBD2|TRBV4-2
CASSHGGREWGEQFF
>13|TRBJ2-3|NA|TRBV7-3
CASSPNGADTQYF
>15|TRBJ1-1|TRBD1|TRBV30
CAFSDRAPFSTEAFF
>15|TRBJ1-1|NA|TRBV28
CASSPLGDKNTEAFF
>14|TRBJ2-3|NA|TRBV29-1
CSAEGRAPTDTQYF
>13|TRBJ1-5|NA|TRBV6-6
CASDRSLNQPQHF